The TCR beta chain described here comes from a study of blood T cells in healthy people across ages. Study results and limitations: Long-lived donors exceeded aged donors in naive CD4+ cells and diversity.

This CDR3 comprises 15 residues. From germline, CDR1 is DFQATT and CDR2 SNEGSKA (reference sequence). V was cut by 0 bases and J by 2 bases, with 13 bases left in between. This clonotype was recorded a few times. Its antigen is still unknown. Healthy Caucasian individuals from Russia aged roughly 6 to 100 served as donors. Isolation recovered at least 7 million PBMCs from every sample. It was with a sample-barcoded 5' primer and a J-beta primer mix that a second PCR of roughly 7 to 12 cycles was run. Each of the samples gave a minimum of 2.5 million paired-end reads that contained CDR3. TCRdb re-derived calls from the 5' RACE reads in MiXCR, one entry per CDR3 protein. The sample has some 1.5 million distinct CDR3 sequences, less than 45% seen once.

The source of this sequence is a woman aged 18-35 years in good health. Sequenced: blood. The chain has TRBV20-1 and TRBJ2-5, with D perhaps TRBD1 (5 bases). The DNA of the CDR3 is TGCAGTGCTAGAGATCGGGTTGCAGGGCAAGAGACCCAGTACTTC. It translates to CSARDRVAGQETQYF.